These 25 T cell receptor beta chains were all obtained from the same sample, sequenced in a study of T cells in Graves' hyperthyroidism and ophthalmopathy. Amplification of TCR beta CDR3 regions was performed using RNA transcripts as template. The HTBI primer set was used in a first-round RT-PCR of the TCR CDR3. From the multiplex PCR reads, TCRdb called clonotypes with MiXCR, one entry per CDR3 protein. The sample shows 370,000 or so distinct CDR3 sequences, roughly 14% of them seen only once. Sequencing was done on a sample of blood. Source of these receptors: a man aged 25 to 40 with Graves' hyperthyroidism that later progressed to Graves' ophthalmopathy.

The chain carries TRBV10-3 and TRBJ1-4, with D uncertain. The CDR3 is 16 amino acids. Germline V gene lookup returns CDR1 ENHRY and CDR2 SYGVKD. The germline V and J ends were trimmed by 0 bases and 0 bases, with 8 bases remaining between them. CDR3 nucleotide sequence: TGTGCCATCAGTGAGTCAGTTATTGCAACTAATGAAAAACTGTTTTTT. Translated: CAISESVIATNEKLFF.

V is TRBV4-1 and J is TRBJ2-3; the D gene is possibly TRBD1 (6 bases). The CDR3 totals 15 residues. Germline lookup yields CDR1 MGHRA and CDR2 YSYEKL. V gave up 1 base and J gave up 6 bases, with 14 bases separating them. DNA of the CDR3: TGCGCCAGCAGCCAAGGTGGCAGGGGCTGGGATACGCAGTATTTT. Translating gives CASSQGGRGWDTQYF.

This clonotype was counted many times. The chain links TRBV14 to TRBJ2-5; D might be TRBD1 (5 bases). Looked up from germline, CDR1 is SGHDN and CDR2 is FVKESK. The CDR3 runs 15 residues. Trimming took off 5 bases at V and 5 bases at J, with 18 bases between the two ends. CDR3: CASSYDSGRWETQYF. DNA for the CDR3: TGTGCCAGCAGCTATGACAGTGGTCGGTGGGAGACCCAGTACTTC.

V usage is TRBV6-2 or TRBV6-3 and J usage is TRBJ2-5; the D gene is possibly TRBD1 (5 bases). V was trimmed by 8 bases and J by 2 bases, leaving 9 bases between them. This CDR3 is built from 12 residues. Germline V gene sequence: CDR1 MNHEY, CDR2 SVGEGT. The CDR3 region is CASVYRQETQYF. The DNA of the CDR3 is TGTGCCAGCGTTTACAGGCAAGAGACCCAGTACTTC.

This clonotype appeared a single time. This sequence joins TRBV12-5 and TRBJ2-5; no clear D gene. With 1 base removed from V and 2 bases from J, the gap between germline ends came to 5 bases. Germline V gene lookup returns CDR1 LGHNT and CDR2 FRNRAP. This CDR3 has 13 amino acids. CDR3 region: CASGLAPQETQYF. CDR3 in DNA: TGTGCTAGTGGTTTGGCCCCACAAGAGACCCAGTACTTC. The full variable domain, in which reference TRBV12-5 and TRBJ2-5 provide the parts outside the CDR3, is DARVTQTPRHKVTEMGQEVTMRCQPILGHNTVFWYRQTMMQGLELLAYFRNRAPLDDSGMPKDRFSAEMPDATLATLKIQPSEPRDSAVYFCASGLAPQETQYFGPGTRLLVL.

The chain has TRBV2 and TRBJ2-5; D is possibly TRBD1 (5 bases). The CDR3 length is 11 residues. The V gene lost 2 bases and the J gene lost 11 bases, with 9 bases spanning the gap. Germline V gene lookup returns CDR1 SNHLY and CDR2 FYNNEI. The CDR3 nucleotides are TGTGCCAGCAGTGAACTTCAGGGTCAGTACTTC. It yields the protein CASSELQGQYF.

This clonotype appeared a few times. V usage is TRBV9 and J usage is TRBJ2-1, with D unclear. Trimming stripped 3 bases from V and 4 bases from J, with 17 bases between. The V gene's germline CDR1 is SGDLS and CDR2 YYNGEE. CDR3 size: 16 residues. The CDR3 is CASSAPPRGVYNEQFF. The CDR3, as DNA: TGTGCCAGCAGCGCCCCCCCCAGAGGAGTGTACAATGAGCAGTTCTTC. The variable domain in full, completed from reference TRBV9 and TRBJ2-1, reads DSGVTQTPKHLITATGQRVTLRCSPRSGDLSVYWYQQSLDQGLQFLIQYYNGEERAKGNILERFSAQQFPDLHSELNLSSLELGDSALYFCASSAPPRGVYNEQFFGPGTRLTVL.

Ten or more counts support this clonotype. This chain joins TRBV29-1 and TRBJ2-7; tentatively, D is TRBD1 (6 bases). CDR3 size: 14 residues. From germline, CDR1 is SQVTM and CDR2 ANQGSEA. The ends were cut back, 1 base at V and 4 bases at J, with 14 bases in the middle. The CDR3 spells CSVEAPGRGYEQYF. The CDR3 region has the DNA TGCAGCGTTGAAGCTCCGGGCAGGGGATACGAGCAGTACTTC.

DNA for the CDR3: TGCGCCAGCGCCGACTTAGGGGGAGACCGACAAGAGACCCAGTACTTC. It codes for CASADLGGDRQETQYF. This chain joins TRBV5-1 and TRBJ2-5, with D perhaps matching TRBD1 (6 bases). Germline CDR1 is SGHRS and CDR2 is YFSETQ. Trimming removed 7 bases at V and 2 bases at J, with 21 bases between. This CDR3 is built from 16 residues. The full variable domain, with the rest looked up from reference TRBV5-1 and TRBJ2-5, is KAGVTQTPRYLIKTRGQQVTLSCSPISGHRSVSWYQQTPGQGLQFLFEYFSETQRNKGNFPGRFSGRQFSNSRSEMNVSTLELGDSALYLCASADLGGDRQETQYFGPGTRLLVL.

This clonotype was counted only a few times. CDR3 loop: CASSHSGGAGEQFF. CDR3 bases: TGTGCCAGCAGCCATAGCGGGGGGGCTGGCGAGCAGTTCTTC. The chain is built from TRBV7-7 and TRBJ2-1; TRBD2 aligns across 11 bases. The germline V gene encodes CDR1 SSHAT and CDR2 FNYEAQ (reference sequence). The junction had 7 bases not matched to a gene; V was cut back by 5 bases and J by 10 bases. This CDR3 is 14 amino acids long.

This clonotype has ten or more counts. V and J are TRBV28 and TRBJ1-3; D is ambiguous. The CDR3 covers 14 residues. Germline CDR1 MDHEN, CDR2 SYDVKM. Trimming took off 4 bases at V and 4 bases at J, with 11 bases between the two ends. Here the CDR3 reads CASSSTRVGNTIYF. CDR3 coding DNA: TGTGCCAGCAGTTCGACTCGCGTAGGAAACACCATATATTTT.

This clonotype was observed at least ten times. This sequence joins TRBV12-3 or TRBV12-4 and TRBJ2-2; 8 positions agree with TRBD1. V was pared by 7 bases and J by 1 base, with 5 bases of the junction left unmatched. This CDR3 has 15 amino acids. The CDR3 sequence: CASTSGQGNTGELFF. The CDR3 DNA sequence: TGTGCCAGCACCTCAGGACAGGGGAACACCGGGGAGCTGTTTTTT.

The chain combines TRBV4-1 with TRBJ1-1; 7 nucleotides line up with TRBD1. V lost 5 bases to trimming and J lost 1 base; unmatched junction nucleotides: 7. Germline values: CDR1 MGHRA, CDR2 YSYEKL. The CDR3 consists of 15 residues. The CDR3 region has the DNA TGCGCCAGCAGCAACCGACAGGGAGGGAACACTGAAGCTTTCTTT. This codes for CASSNRQGGNTEAFF.

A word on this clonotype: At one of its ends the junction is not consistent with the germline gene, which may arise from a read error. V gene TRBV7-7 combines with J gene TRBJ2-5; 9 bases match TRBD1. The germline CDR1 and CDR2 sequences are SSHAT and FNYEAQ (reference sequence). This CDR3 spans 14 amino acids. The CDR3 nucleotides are TGTGCTAGCAGCCGGGGACAGGGCGTTGAGACCCAGTACTTC. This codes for CASSRGQGVETQYF.

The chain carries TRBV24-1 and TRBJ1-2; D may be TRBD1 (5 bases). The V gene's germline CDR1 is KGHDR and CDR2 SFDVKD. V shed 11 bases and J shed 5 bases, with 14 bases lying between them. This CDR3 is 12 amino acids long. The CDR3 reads CAISGTEYGYTF. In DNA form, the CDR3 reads TGTGCCATATCCGGGACGGAGTATGGCTACACCTTC.

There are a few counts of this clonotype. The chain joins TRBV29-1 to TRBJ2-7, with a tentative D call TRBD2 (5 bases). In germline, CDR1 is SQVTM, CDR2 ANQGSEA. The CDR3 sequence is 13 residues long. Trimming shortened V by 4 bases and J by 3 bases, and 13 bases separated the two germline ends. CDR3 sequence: CSVVRGRSYEQYF. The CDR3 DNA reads TGCAGCGTTGTACGGGGAAGGAGCTACGAGCAGTACTTC.

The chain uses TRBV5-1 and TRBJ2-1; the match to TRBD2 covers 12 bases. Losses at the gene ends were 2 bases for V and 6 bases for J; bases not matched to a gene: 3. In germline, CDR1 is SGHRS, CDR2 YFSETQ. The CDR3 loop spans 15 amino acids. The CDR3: CASSFTSGGINEQFF. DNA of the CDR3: TGCGCCAGCAGCTTCACTAGCGGGGGGATCAATGAGCAGTTCTTC.

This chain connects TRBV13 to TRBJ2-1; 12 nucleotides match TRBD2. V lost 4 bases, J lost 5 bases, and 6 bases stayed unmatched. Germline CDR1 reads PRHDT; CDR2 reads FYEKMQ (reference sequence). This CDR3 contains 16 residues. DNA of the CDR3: TGTGCCAGCAGCTCTTGGTGGACTAGCGGGGACAATGAGCAGTTCTTC. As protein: CASSSWWTSGDNEQFF.

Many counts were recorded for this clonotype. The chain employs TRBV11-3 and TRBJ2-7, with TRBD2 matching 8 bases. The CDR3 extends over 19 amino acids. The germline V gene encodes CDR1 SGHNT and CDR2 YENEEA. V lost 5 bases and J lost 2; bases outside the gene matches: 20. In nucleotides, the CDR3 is TGTGCCAGCAGCCCCCGTCTGGCGGGGGGACCTCAGGAGACCTACGAGCAGTACTTC. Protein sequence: CASSPRLAGGPQETYEQYF.

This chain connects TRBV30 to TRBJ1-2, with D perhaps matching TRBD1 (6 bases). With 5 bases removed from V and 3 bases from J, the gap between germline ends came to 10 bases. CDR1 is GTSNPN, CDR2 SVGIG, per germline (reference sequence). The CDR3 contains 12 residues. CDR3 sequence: CAWGTGYYGYTF. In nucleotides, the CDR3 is TGTGCCTGGGGCACAGGGTACTATGGCTACACCTTC.

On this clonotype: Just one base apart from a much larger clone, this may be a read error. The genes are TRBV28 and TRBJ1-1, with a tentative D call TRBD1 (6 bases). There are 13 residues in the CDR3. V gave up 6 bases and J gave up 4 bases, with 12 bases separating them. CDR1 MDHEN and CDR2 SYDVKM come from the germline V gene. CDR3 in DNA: TGTGCCAGCAGCGGACAGACGTGCACTGAAGCTTTCTTT. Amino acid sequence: CASSGQTCTEAFF.

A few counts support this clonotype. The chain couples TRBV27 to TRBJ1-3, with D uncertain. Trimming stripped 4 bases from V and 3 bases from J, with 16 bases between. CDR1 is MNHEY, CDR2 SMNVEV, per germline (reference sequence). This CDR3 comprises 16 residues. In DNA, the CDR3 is TGTGCCAGCAGTTCAACCTACGCTAAGCATGGAAACACCATATATTTT. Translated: CASSSTYAKHGNTIYF.

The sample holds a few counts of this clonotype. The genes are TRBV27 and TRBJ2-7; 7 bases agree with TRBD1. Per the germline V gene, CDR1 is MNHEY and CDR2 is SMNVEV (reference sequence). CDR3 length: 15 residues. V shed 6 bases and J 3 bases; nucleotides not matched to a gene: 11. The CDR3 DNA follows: TGTGCCAGCAGCGAGGGACAGTCGGTGATCTACGAGCAGTACTTC. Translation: CASSEGQSVIYEQYF.

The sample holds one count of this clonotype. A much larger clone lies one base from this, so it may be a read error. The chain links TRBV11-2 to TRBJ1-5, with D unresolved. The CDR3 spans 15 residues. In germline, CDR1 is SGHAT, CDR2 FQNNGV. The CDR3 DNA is TGTGCCAGCAGCCTACACCTAGGGAGCAGTCAGCCCCAGCATTTT. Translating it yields CASSLHLGSSQPQHF. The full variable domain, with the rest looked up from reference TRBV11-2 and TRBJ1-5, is EAGVAQSPRYKIIEKRQSVAFWCNPISGHATLYWYQQILGQGPKLLIQFQNNGVVDDSQLPKDRFSAERLKGVDSTLKIQPAKLEDSAVYLCASSLHLGSSQPQHFGDGTRLSIL.

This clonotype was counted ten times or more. Here the CDR3 DNA reads TGTGCCAGCAGCGGCAGGATCCTAAAAAAAGGAAACACCATATATTTT. Protein: CASSGRILKKGNTIYF. The chain is built from TRBV3-1 and TRBJ1-3, with D uncertain. CDR1 is LGHDT and CDR2 is YNNKEL in the germline V gene (reference sequence). V lost 5 bases to trimming and J lost 4 bases, with 18 bases between them. The CDR3 runs 16 residues.